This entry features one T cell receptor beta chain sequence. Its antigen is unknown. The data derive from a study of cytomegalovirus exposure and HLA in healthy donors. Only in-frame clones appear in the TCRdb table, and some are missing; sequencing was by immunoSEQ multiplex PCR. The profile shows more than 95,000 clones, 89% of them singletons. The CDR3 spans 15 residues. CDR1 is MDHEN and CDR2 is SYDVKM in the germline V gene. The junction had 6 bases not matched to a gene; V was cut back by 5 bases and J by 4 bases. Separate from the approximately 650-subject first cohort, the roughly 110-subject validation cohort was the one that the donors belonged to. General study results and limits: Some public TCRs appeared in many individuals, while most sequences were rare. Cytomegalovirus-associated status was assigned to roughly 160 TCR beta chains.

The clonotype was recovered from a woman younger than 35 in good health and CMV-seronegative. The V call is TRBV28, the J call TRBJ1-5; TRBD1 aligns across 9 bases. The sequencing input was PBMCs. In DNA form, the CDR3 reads TGTGCCAGCAGTCTACAGGGGGCGCGGAATCAGCCCCAGCATTTT. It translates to CASSLQGARNQPQHF.